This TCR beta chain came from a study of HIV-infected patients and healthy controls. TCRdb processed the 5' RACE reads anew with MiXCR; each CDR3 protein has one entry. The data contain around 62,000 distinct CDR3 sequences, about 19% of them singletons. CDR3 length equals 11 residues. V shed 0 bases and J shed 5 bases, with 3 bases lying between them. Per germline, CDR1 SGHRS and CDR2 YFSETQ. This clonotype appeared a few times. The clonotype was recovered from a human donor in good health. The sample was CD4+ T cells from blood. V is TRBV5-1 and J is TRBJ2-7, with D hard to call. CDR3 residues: CASSLDHEQYF. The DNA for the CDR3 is TGCGCCAGCAGCTTGGACCACGAGCAGTACTTC.